These T cell receptor beta chains were read from a single sample in a study of cytomegalovirus exposure and HLA in healthy donors. Repertoires were generated with immunoSEQ multiplex PCR, while TCRdb's copy carries only in-frame clones and drops some. This sample's clone table lists around 70,000 clones. Specimen: PBMCs. These receptors were taken from a female donor in good health and CMV-seropositive. Each CDR3 is given with its conserved first and last residue.

v_call cdr3_aa
TRBV19 CASSIGRETQYF
TRBV6-1 CASSEAIAGSYEQYF
TRBV28 CASSSWGREAFF
TRBV6-4 CASSSTGTGDGYTF
TRBV19 CASSIDRVGNQPQHF
TRBV2 CASGTDSDRRDF
TRBV30 CAWSAHLGTLNTEAFF
TRBV28 CASSFLRAGQPQHF
TRBV30 CAWGSGGRDTGELFF
TRBV20-1 CSAYRETEAFF
TRBV28 CASLAGNEGANEQFF
TRBV6-5 CASRRGLADETQYF
TRBV4-3 CASSQDTRSMNTEAFF
TRBV30 CAWSSGRVNYEQYF
TRBV6-6 CASAGFYGYTF
TRBV28 CASSFGGDGSYEQYF
TRBV18 CASSPSGTGVTEAFF
TRBV5-1 CASSSTGGLADTQYF